This record covers a single T cell receptor beta chain. Its antigen is not identified. The sample originates from a study of T cells in Graves' hyperthyroidism and ophthalmopathy. Clinical symptoms, serum thyroxine, TRAb, thyroid ultrasound and orbital computed tomography informed diagnoses. Study outcomes and limitations: Appearing also in blood were most of the thyroid clonotypes expanded above 0.001.

Amplified regions were TCR beta CDR3 sequences from RNA transcripts. HTBI primers were used for first-round RT-PCR of the TCR CDR3. TCRdb reanalysed the multiplex PCR reads using MiXCR and keeps one entry per CDR3 protein. The sample holds almost 350,000 distinct CDR3 sequences; around 18% are singletons and the top ten take about 16%. Sequencing was carried out using blood. The receptor was isolated from a woman aged 40 to 50 with Graves' ophthalmopathy.

The CDR3 sequence: CATSDPTSGEETQYF. The DNA for the CDR3 is TGTGCCACCAGTGACCCGACTAGCGGGGAGGAGACCCAGTACTTC. The V gene is TRBV24-1, the J gene TRBJ2-5; 11 bases map to TRBD2. After removal of 4 bases from V and 5 bases from J, the junction contained 5 bases not matched to a gene. This CDR3 is built from 15 residues. The germline V gene has CDR1 KGHDR and CDR2 SFDVKD.